This is a list of T cell receptor beta chains from one sample in a study of PD-1 blockade in classical Hodgkin lymphoma. Sequencing was performed with immunoSEQ multiplex PCR; in TCRdb, only in-frame clones are kept and a portion is missing. This table has under 110,000 clones, 75% to 90% appearing once. The sequences come from peripheral blood mononuclear cells (PBMCs), collected before the second cycle of nivolumab. These receptors were collected from a human donor with classical Hodgkin lymphoma. Both conserved end residues are part of each CDR3. Fields, in order: J gene, CDR3 length, D gene, V gene, CDR3 protein, CDR3 DNA. D genes are given only for firm matches.

j_gene: TRBJ2-7; len: 15; d_gene: TRBD1; v_gene: TRBV9; CDR3aa: CASSVGPRGSYEQYF; CDR3nt: TGTGCCAGCAGCGTAGGGCCCAGGGGGAGCTACGAGCAGTACTTC
j_gene: TRBJ2-7; len: 15; d_gene: .; v_gene: TRBV5-1; CDR3aa: CASSLGQLTSYEQYF; CDR3nt: TGCGCCAGCAGCTTGGGACAGTTAACCTCCTACGAGCAGTACTTC
j_gene: TRBJ2-7; len: 16; d_gene: .; v_gene: TRBV28; CDR3aa: CASRKHGLPSSYEQYF; CDR3nt: TGTGCCAGCAGAAAACATGGACTCCCTAGCTCCTACGAGCAGTACTTC
j_gene: TRBJ1-4; len: 15; d_gene: TRBD1; v_gene: TRBV28; CDR3aa: CASSYGTGGGEKLFF; CDR3nt: TGTGCCAGCAGCTACGGGACAGGGGGAGGTGAAAAACTGTTTTTT
j_gene: TRBJ2-7; len: 16; d_gene: .; v_gene: TRBV2; CDR3aa: CASSGGGLRIAYEQYF; CDR3nt: TGTGCCAGCAGTGGGGGGGGCCTGCGGATTGCCTACGAGCAGTACTTC
j_gene: TRBJ2-7; len: 12; d_gene: .; v_gene: TRBV6-5; CDR3aa: CASSYSRTEQYF; CDR3nt: TGTGCCAGCAGTTACTCACGGACGGAGCAGTACTTC
j_gene: TRBJ1-2; len: 11; d_gene: .; v_gene: TRBV20-1; CDR3aa: CSVIFRGGYTF; CDR3nt: TGCAGTGTTATCTTCAGGGGTGGCTACACCTTC
j_gene: TRBJ2-1; len: 17; d_gene: .; v_gene: TRBV4-3; CDR3aa: CASSQVGGGGSYNEQFF; CDR3nt: TGCGCCAGCAGCCAAGTTGGGGGAGGGGGGTCCTACAATGAGCAGTTCTTC
j_gene: TRBJ2-7; len: 14; d_gene: .; v_gene: TRBV4-3; CDR3aa: CASSQGTGRYEQYF; CDR3nt: TGCGCCAGCAGCCAAGGAACAGGACGCTACGAGCAGTACTTC
j_gene: TRBJ1-1; len: 15; d_gene: TRBD1; v_gene: TRBV7-9; CDR3aa: CASSAYRGVNTEAFF; CDR3nt: TGTGCCAGCAGCGCGTACAGGGGGGTGAACACTGAAGCTTTCTTT
j_gene: TRBJ2-3; len: 14; d_gene: TRBD2; v_gene: TRBV6-5; CDR3aa: CASSLSGGTDTQYF; CDR3nt: TGTGCCAGCAGCTTGAGCGGGGGGACAGATACGCAGTATTTT
j_gene: TRBJ1-1; len: 14; d_gene: .; v_gene: TRBV27; CDR3aa: CASRMNRENTEAFF; CDR3nt: TGTGCCAGCAGGATGAACAGGGAGAACACTGAAGCTTTCTTT
j_gene: TRBJ1-1; len: 13; d_gene: .; v_gene: TRBV18; CDR3aa: CASEGVVNTEAFF; CDR3nt: TGTGCCAGCGAGGGGGTAGTGAACACTGAAGCTTTCTTT
j_gene: TRBJ1-3; len: 15; d_gene: .; v_gene: TRBV6-1; CDR3aa: CASSVGGAFSDTIYF; CDR3nt: TGTGCCAGCAGTGTTGGGGGCGCATTCTCGGACACCATATATTTT
j_gene: TRBJ1-6; len: 17; d_gene: .; v_gene: TRBV19; CDR3aa: CASSMSGRVDDNSPLHF; CDR3nt: TGTGCCAGTAGTATGAGTGGCAGGGTGGATGATAATTCACCCCTCCACTTT
j_gene: TRBJ2-7; len: 16; d_gene: TRBD1; v_gene: TRBV7-9; CDR3aa: CASNLRPGQGGDEQYF; CDR3nt: TGTGCCAGCAACTTGAGACCCGGACAGGGTGGAGACGAGCAGTACTTC
j_gene: TRBJ2-7; len: 15; d_gene: TRBD2; v_gene: TRBV15; CDR3aa: CATSDFGGSAYEQYF; CDR3nt: TGTGCCACCAGCGATTTCGGGGGGTCCGCCTACGAGCAGTACTTC
j_gene: TRBJ2-7; len: 14; d_gene: .; v_gene: TRBV2; CDR3aa: CASSDDLPPYEQYF; CDR3nt: TGTGCCAGCAGTGACGACCTGCCCCCCTACGAGCAGTACTTC
j_gene: TRBJ2-2; len: 13; d_gene: .; v_gene: TRBV6-5; CDR3aa: CASSYQSTGELFF; CDR3nt: TGTGCCAGCAGTTACCAAAGCACCGGGGAGCTGTTTTTT
j_gene: TRBJ1-1; len: 13; d_gene: .; v_gene: TRBV5-6; CDR3aa: CASSVRGYTEAFF; CDR3nt: TGTGCCAGCAGCGTCAGGGGATACACTGAAGCTTTCTTT
j_gene: TRBJ2-2; len: 15; d_gene: TRBD2; v_gene: TRBV29-1; CDR3aa: CSATSGGAGTGELFF; CDR3nt: TGCAGCGCGACTAGCGGGGGGGCCGGCACCGGGGAGCTGTTTTTT
j_gene: TRBJ1-2; len: 17; d_gene: TRBD1; v_gene: TRBV7-8; CDR3aa: CASSYRGQGARSRGYTF; CDR3nt: TGTGCCAGCAGCTACCGGGGGCAGGGGGCACGGAGCCGCGGCTACACCTTC
j_gene: TRBJ2-7; len: 15; d_gene: .; v_gene: TRBV10-3; CDR3aa: CASTLAPLTRDEQYF; CDR3nt: TGTGCCAGCACCCTGGCGCCCCTAACTAGGGACGAGCAGTACTTC
j_gene: TRBJ1-2; len: 15; d_gene: .; v_gene: TRBV7-2; CDR3aa: CASSFTRDINYGYTF; CDR3nt: TGTGCCAGCAGCTTCACCCGGGACATTAACTATGGCTACACCTTC
j_gene: TRBJ2-7; len: 13; d_gene: .; v_gene: TRBV7-9; CDR3aa: CASSPPAWYEQYF; CDR3nt: TGTGCCAGCAGCCCTCCAGCGTGGTACGAGCAGTACTTC
j_gene: TRBJ2-1; len: 14; d_gene: TRBD2; v_gene: TRBV7-3; CDR3aa: CASSSPGEGNEQFF; CDR3nt: TGTGCCAGCAGCTCTCCCGGGGAGGGGAATGAGCAGTTCTTC